These 2 T cell receptor beta chains came from one sample sequenced in a study of blood T cell repertoires in COVID-19. Using immunoSEQ multiplex PCR, the repertoire was profiled, and TCRdb retains in-frame clones only, with some absent. The profile shows 200,000 to 250,000 clones, 88% of them singletons. The sample comprised peripheral blood. These TCRs come from an older woman with acute or convalescent COVID-19.

This chain connects TRBV15 to TRBJ1-3; D might be TRBD1 (5 bases). Germline lookup yields CDR1 LNHNV and CDR2 YYDKDF (reference sequence). This CDR3 has 14 amino acids. Between the trimmed V and J ends, which lost 3 bases and 6 bases, there was a span of 12 bases. CDR3 nucleotides: TGTGCCACCAGCAGCCCAGGGATTCTAAACACCATATATTTT. Translation gives CATSSPGILNTIYF.

The chain couples TRBV18 to TRBJ1-4, with D tentatively TRBD1 (5 bases). The CDR3 totals 13 residues. Trimming took 6 bases from V and 8 from J, leaving 13 bases between them. Per the germline V gene, CDR1 is KGHSH and CDR2 is LQKENI. The chain's CDR3 is CASSGTQGEKLFF. The CDR3 nucleotides read TGTGCCAGCTCGGGAACTCAGGGCGAAAAACTGTTTTTT.